This TCR beta chain was identified in a study of T-cell reconstitution after alpha-beta-depleted transplantation in children. CDR3 size: 12 residues. Germline loops: CDR1 DFQATT, CDR2 SNEGSKA (reference sequence). Trimming took off 1 base at V and 1 base at J, with 4 bases between the two ends. It was with unique molecular identifiers that the TCRbeta library was prepared. One entry per CDR3 protein results from TCRdb running MiXCR on the PCR reads. There are fewer than 350,000 distinct CDR3 sequences in the sample; 9.5% to 13% occur only once, and approximately 7% lies in the top ten. Study-wide results and caveats: At the one-year point after transplant, T-cell counts and TCRbeta diversity were found to come mostly from T cells that had been newly produced.

This clonotype was found many times. As yet, its antigen is unknown. The input for sequencing was PBMCs, taken before TCRalphabeta/CD19-depleted stem cell transplant. This chain uses TRBV20-1 with TRBJ2-5, with no clear D. The sequence derives from a boy under two years old with acute myeloid leukemia, due to receive a stem cell transplant. CDR3 amino acids: CSARGLQETQYF. The DNA of the CDR3 is TGCAGTGCTAGAGGACTCCAAGAGACCCAGTACTTC.